This T cell receptor beta chain was recorded in a study of T cells in Graves' hyperthyroidism and ophthalmopathy. The CDR3 consists of 15 residues. Germline V gene data show CDR1 as KGHSH and CDR2 as LQKENI. Trimming took 4 bases from V and 4 from J; bases not matched to a gene: 8. This clonotype came up many times. The antigen is undetermined. A roughly 9.3 ml volume of fresh peripheral blood provided the PBMCs. Amplification yielded TCR beta CDR3 regions, with RNA transcripts as the source. The study used the HTBI primer set for a first-round RT-PCR of the TCR CDR3. TCRdb recomputed calls from the multiplex PCR reads with MiXCR, one row per CDR3 protein. The sample holds fewer than 300,000 distinct CDR3 sequences, roughly 15% seen once. Study observations and caveats: Progression to ophthalmopathy was predicted a median of about six months early.

Sequencing was done on a sample of blood. The chain is built from TRBV18 and TRBJ2-3; 7 nucleotides agree with TRBD2. This receptor was obtained from a woman aged 45-59 years with Graves' hyperthyroidism that later progressed to Graves' ophthalmopathy. DNA for the CDR3: TGTGCCAGCTCACTAAGCGGGATGGGGCCAGATACGCAGTATTTT. It translates to CASSLSGMGPDTQYF.